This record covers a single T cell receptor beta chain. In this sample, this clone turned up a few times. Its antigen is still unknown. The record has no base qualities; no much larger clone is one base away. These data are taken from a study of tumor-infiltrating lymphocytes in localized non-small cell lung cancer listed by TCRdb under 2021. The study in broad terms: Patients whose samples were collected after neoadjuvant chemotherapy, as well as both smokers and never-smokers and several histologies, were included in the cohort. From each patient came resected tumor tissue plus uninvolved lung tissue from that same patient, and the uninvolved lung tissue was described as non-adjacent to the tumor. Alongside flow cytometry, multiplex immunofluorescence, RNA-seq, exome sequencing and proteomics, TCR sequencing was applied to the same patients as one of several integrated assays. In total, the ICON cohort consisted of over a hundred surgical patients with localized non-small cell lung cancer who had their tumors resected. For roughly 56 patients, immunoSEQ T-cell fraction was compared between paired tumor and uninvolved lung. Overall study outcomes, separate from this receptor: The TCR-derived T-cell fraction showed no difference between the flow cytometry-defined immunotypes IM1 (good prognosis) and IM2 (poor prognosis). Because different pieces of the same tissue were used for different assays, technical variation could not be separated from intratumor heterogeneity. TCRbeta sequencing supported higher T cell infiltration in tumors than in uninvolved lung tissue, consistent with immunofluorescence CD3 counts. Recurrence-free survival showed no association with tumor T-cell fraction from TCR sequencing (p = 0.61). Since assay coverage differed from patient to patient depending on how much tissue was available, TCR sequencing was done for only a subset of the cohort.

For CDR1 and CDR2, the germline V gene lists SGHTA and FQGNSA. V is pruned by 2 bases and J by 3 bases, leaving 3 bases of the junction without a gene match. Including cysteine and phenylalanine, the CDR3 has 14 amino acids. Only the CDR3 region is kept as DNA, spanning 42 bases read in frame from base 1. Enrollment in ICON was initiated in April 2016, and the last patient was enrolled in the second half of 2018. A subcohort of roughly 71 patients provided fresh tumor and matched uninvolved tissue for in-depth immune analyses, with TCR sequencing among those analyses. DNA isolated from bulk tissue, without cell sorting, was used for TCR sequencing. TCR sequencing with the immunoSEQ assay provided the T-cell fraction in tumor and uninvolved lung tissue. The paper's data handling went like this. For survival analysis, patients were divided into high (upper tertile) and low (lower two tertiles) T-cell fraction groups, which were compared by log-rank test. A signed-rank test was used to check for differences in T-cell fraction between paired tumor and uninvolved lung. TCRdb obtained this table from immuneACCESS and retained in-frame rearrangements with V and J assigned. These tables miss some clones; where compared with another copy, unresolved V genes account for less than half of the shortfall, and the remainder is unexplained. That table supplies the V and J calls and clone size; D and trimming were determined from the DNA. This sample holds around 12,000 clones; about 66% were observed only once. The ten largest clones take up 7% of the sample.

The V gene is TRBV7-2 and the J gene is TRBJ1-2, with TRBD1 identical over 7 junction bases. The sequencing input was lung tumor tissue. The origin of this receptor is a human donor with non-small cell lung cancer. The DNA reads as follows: TGTGCCAGCAGCTTACAGCAGGGGGACTATGGCTACACCTTC. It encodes CASSLQQGDYGYTF.